Below, 29 T cell receptor beta chains from the same sample are listed, as sequenced in a study of blood T cell repertoires in COVID-19. Libraries were prepared by immunoSEQ multiplex PCR; TCRdb keeps only in-frame clonotypes and omits some of them. Among under 250,000 clones, approximately 86% were seen once, and the ten largest hold approximately 0.66%. The sequenced material came from peripheral blood. The receptors derive from a man aged 40-55 years with acute or convalescent COVID-19.

The chain is built from TRBV5-1 and TRBJ1-2; D possibly corresponds to TRBD1 (6 bases). The CDR3 has 14 residues. CDR1 and CDR2 from the germline V gene are SGHRS and YFSETQ. Trimming removed 3 bases at V and 6 bases at J, with 15 bases between. The CDR3 DNA reads as TGCGCCAGCAGCTGGGACACTAGGAGCGATGGCTACACCTTC. Encoded protein: CASSWDTRSDGYTF.

The count of this clone is one. V gene TRBV30 combines with J gene TRBJ1-5; perhaps TRBD1 as D (6 bases). The germline V and J ends were trimmed by 2 bases and 0 bases, with 20 bases remaining between them. The CDR3 covers 18 residues. Germline CDR1 is GTSNPN and CDR2 is SVGIG (reference sequence). The CDR3 is CAWSSGAAGTLSNQPQHF. The DNA for the CDR3 is TGTGCCTGGAGTTCGGGCGCAGCCGGGACACTTAGCAATCAGCCCCAGCATTTT.

The chain has TRBV19 and TRBJ2-5, with 7 positions matching TRBD2. Unmatched junction bases numbered 9, after V lost 3 bases and J lost 2 bases. From germline, CDR1 is LNHDA and CDR2 SQIVND (reference sequence). This CDR3 comprises 16 residues. CDR3 DNA sequence: TGTGCCAGTAGTATGGTGGGAGGGGTAGGGCAAGAGACCCAGTACTTC. The encoded protein is CASSMVGGVGQETQYF. The variable domain in full, completed from reference TRBV19 and TRBJ2-5, reads DGGITQSPKYLFRKEGQNVTLSCEQNLNHDAMYWYRQDPGQGLRLIYYSQIVNDFQKGDIAEGYSVSREKKESFPLTVTSAQKNPTAFYLCASSMVGGVGQETQYFGPGTRLLVL.

This sequence joins TRBV5-1 and TRBJ1-1, with 9 nucleotides matching TRBD1. Trimming cost V 5 bases and J 1 base; bases outside gene matches: 6. Germline CDR1 reads SGHRS; CDR2 reads YFSETQ. This CDR3 has 15 residues. CDR3 residues: CASRESGQGNTEAFF. The DNA of the CDR3 is TGCGCCAGCAGGGAGTCGGGACAGGGGAACACTGAAGCTTTCTTT.

In DNA form, the CDR3 reads TGTGCCAGCCAGTCTCTGGTGAGCACAGATACGCAGTATTTT. Residues: CASQSLVSTDTQYF. The chain uses TRBV27 and TRBJ2-3; no definite D call. This CDR3 contains 14 residues. Trimming removed 8 bases from V and 0 bases from J, with 12 bases in between. Germline V lookup: CDR1 MNHEY, CDR2 SMNVEV (reference sequence).

V is TRBV29-1 and J is TRBJ2-7, with 10 bases aligning to TRBD1. J was trimmed by 3 bases and V by 4 bases; bases with no gene match: 3. Looked up from germline, CDR1 is SQVTM and CDR2 is ANQGSEA. CDR3 length: 13 residues. CDR3 sequence: CSVVGQGDYEQYF. Written as DNA, the CDR3 is TGCAGCGTTGTAGGACAGGGGGACTACGAGCAGTACTTC.

The rearrangement links TRBV21-1 to TRBJ2-1; the table's D call, TRBD2, has no DNA check behind it. TRBV21-1 is recorded as a pseudogene. The length of the CDR3 is 12 residues. DNA of the CDR3: TGTGCCAGCAGCAAAGAAGTGACTTGGCAGTTCTTC. Protein sequence: CASSKEVTWQFF.

The chain links TRBV4-3 to TRBJ2-1, with TRBD2 matching over 8 bases. The germline V gene has CDR1 LGHNA and CDR2 YSLEER. Trimming removed 5 bases from V and 10 bases from J; junction bases left unmatched: 7. The CDR3 runs to 13 residues. The CDR3 DNA reads as TGCGCCAGCAGCGCGGGACTAGGGTACGAGCAGTTCTTC. This translates into CASSAGLGYEQFF.

The V call is TRBV5-1, the J call TRBJ1-2; D not certain. The CDR3 runs 13 residues. In germline, CDR1 is SGHRS, CDR2 YFSETQ. Trimming shortened V by 2 bases and J by 6 bases, and 11 bases separated the two germline ends. CDR3 nucleotides: TGCGCCAGCAGCTTTTCAGGTCGGAATGGCTACACCTTC. Translated: CASSFSGRNGYTF.

The chain couples TRBV6-5 to TRBJ1-4, with 7 bases identical to TRBD1. V lost 5 bases, J lost 8 bases, and 8 bases stayed unmatched. The germline V gene has CDR1 MNHEY and CDR2 SVGAGI. The CDR3 totals 14 residues. The CDR3 DNA reads TGTGCCAGCAGTCTTGGGACAGTCCGCGAAAAACTGTTTTTT. Translation gives CASSLGTVREKLFF.

This clone was recorded only once. The chain is built from TRBV28 and TRBJ2-7; 10 nucleotides agree with TRBD1. Germline trimming cut 8 bases from V and 5 bases from J; bases unmatched to any gene: 3. CDR1 and CDR2 (germline): MDHEN, SYDVKM. The CDR3 totals 12 residues. As DNA, the CDR3 is TGTGCCAGCGCCGGGACAGGGGACGAGCAGTACTTC. Translation gives CASAGTGDEQYF.

In its sample, this clone was seen once. The CDR3 region is CAWSVQKGAGDQPQHF. The CDR3 DNA follows: TGTGCCTGGAGTGTACAAAAGGGGGCCGGGGATCAGCCCCAGCATTTT. V gene TRBV30 combines with J gene TRBJ1-5, with 7 bases that match TRBD1. Germline CDR1 and CDR2: GTSNPN and SVGIG (reference sequence). V dropped 0 bases and J dropped 5; count of bases not matched to a gene: 10. The CDR3 runs to 16 residues. The complete variable domain, with remaining parts taken from reference TRBV30 and TRBJ1-5, reads SQTIHQWPATLVQPVGSPLSLECTVEGTSNPNLYWYRQAAGRGLQLLFYSVGIGQISSEVPQNLSASRPQDRQFILSSKKLLLSDSGFYLCAWSVQKGAGDQPQHFGDGTRLSIL.

This clone showed up just once. The CDR3: CASSPHSGRASYEQYF. The CDR3, as DNA: TGTGCCAGCAGCCCTCATAGCGGGAGGGCCTCCTACGAGCAGTACTTC. The rearrangement joins TRBV28 to TRBJ2-7, with TRBD2 matching over 11 bases. Germline V gene lookup returns CDR1 MDHEN and CDR2 SYDVKM. V lost 6 bases, J lost 0 bases, and 7 bases stayed unmatched. The CDR3 is 16 residues long.

The CDR3 coding sequence is TGTGCCAGTACCGGATCGGGACAGAGCTCCTACGAGCAGTACTTC. This codes for CASTGSGQSSYEQYF. J is TRBJ2-7 and V is TRBV19; 7 bases fit TRBD1. Germline V gives CDR1 LNHDA, CDR2 SQIVND (reference sequence). J was trimmed by 0 bases and V by 7 bases; bases with no gene match: 9. The length of the CDR3 is 15 residues.

The chain joins TRBV6-5 to TRBJ2-7; tentative D call: TRBD2 (5 bases). The germline V gene encodes CDR1 MNHEY and CDR2 SVGAGI. V was cut by 2 bases and J by 3 bases, with 14 bases left in between. The CDR3 covers 15 residues. This chain's CDR3 is CASSYERGMGYEQYF. DNA of the CDR3: TGTGCCAGCAGTTACGAACGGGGAATGGGCTACGAGCAGTACTTC.

The chain has TRBV5-4 and TRBJ2-3; weak D call: TRBD1 (6 bases). Germline V gene lookup returns CDR1 SGHNT and CDR2 YYREEE (reference sequence). V lost 6 bases, J lost 3 bases, and 14 bases lay in between. The CDR3 runs to 14 residues. The DNA of the CDR3 is TGTGCCAGCAACCGACAGGATGCTACAGATACGCAGTATTTT. Protein product: CASNRQDATDTQYF.

This chain uses TRBV2 with TRBJ1-4; possibly TRBD1 for D (6 bases). The germline V gene has CDR1 SNHLY and CDR2 FYNNEI. The CDR3 has 17 residues. V lost 1 base, J lost 4 bases, and 16 bases lay in between. The CDR3 coding sequence is TGTGCCAGCAGTGAAGGAGCTACAGGGAACAGTAATGAAAAACTGTTTTTT. Protein: CASSEGATGNSNEKLFF.

V and J are TRBV15 and TRBJ2-1; possible D gene TRBD2, 6 bases. CDR1 is LNHNV and CDR2 is YYDKDF in the germline V gene (reference sequence). There are 19 residues in the CDR3. Trimming cost V 5 bases and J 7 bases, with 30 bases left between them. Written as DNA, the CDR3 is TGTGCCACCAGCGGTTCTATTCTCCCCGGGACTCCAAACGGGAATGAGCAGTTCTTC. It encodes CATSGSILPGTPNGNEQFF.

The rearrangement uses TRBV3-1 (or the pseudogene TRBV3-2) and TRBJ1-1; no definite D call. With 1 base removed from V and 4 bases from J, the gap between germline ends came to 4 bases. The germline V gene encodes CDR1 LGHDT and CDR2 YNNKEL (reference sequence). The length of the CDR3 is 12 residues. CDR3 nucleotides: TGTGCCAGCAGCCAAGTCCGCACTGAAGCTTTCTTT. It codes for CASSQVRTEAFF.

This chain links TRBV5-1 with TRBJ1-3, with D hard to call. The CDR3 spans 16 residues. Germline lookup yields CDR1 SGHRS and CDR2 YFSETQ. The germline V and J ends were trimmed by 4 bases and 0 bases, with 14 bases remaining between them. The CDR3 loop reads CASSPQETVSGNTIYF. The CDR3 DNA follows: TGCGCCAGCAGCCCGCAAGAAACAGTCTCTGGAAACACCATATATTTT.

V usage is TRBV3-1 (or the pseudogene TRBV3-2) and J usage is TRBJ1-5; D may be TRBD1 (5 bases). This CDR3 comprises 17 residues. Germline CDR1 LGHDT, CDR2 YNNKEL (reference sequence). Deletions cut 1 base from V and 8 bases from J, with 21 bases between. CDR3 DNA sequence: TGTGCCAGCAGCCAAGCGGAGTGGGACGGGGGATTAAAGCCCCAGCATTTT. This sequence encodes CASSQAEWDGGLKPQHF.

The V call is TRBV19, the J call TRBJ1-2; 7 nucleotides line up with TRBD1. Per germline, CDR1 LNHDA and CDR2 SQIVND (reference sequence). The trim removed 4 bases at V and 2 bases at J, leaving 4 bases unmatched. The CDR3 spans 14 residues. CDR3 amino acids: CASSRQGPNYGYTF. The DNA of the CDR3 is TGTGCCAGTAGTAGACAGGGCCCCAACTATGGCTACACCTTC. Full variable domain (missing parts from reference TRBV19 and TRBJ1-2): DGGITQSPKYLFRKEGQNVTLSCEQNLNHDAMYWYRQDPGQGLRLIYYSQIVNDFQKGDIAEGYSVSREKKESFPLTVTSAQKNPTAFYLCASSRQGPNYGYTFGSGTRLTVV.

This chain links TRBV29-1 with TRBJ1-1, with 11 nucleotides matching TRBD1. The V gene's germline CDR1 is SQVTM and CDR2 ANQGSEA. This CDR3 has 14 amino acids. The ends lost 5 bases at V and 10 bases at J; junction bases unmatched: 12. DNA for the CDR3: TGCAGCGTTATTAATGGACAGGGGGCGTTCGGAGCTTTCTTT. This codes for CSVINGQGAFGAFF.

The CDR3, as DNA: TGCAGCGTTCAAGGGCAGTCTTCCTACGAGCAGTACTTC. Protein product: CSVQGQSSYEQYF. V is TRBV29-1 and J is TRBJ2-7; D is unclear. The CDR3 consists of 13 residues. Deletions cut 5 bases from V and 1 base from J, with 12 bases between. Germline CDR1 reads SQVTM; CDR2 reads ANQGSEA.

About this clone itself: This same CDR3 is encoded by further DNA sequences in the sample. This sequence joins TRBV6-1 and TRBJ2-7, with 9 bases lining up with TRBD1. Unmatched junction bases numbered 0, after V lost 1 base and J lost 2 bases. Germline V gene sequence: CDR1 MNHNS, CDR2 SASEGT. CDR3 length equals 14 residues. The CDR3 DNA reads as TGTGCCAGCAGTGAAGGACAGGGGGCCTACGAGCAGTACTTC. It yields the protein CASSEGQGAYEQYF.

The V call is TRBV27, the J call TRBJ1-5; D unresolved. Between the trimmed V and J ends, which lost 5 bases and 7 bases, there was a span of 9 bases. Germline V gene lookup returns CDR1 MNHEY and CDR2 SMNVEV (reference sequence). This CDR3 contains 12 residues. The CDR3 bases are TGTGCCAGCAGTCCACCGGGACAGCCCCAGCATTTT. This encodes CASSPPGQPQHF.

The chain couples TRBV6-5 to TRBJ1-4; possible D gene TRBD1, 6 bases. This CDR3 region has 14 residues. Germline V gene data show CDR1 as MNHEY and CDR2 as SVGAGI. The ends were cut back, 6 bases at V and 3 bases at J, with 11 bases in the middle. CDR3 bases: TGTGCCAGCAGCCGGGACACCTCTAATGAAAAACTGTTTTTT. It translates to CASSRDTSNEKLFF.

The genes are TRBV12-3 or TRBV12-4 and TRBJ1-3; D call uncertain. The V gene lost 0 bases and the J gene lost 5 bases, with 2 bases spanning the gap. The CDR3 sequence is 12 residues long. CDR3 loop: CASSLARNTIYF. The CDR3 bases are TGTGCCAGCAGTTTAGCCAGAAACACCATATATTTT.

This clone was recorded only once. The chain has TRBV19 and TRBJ2-2, with D unclear. Trimming shortened V by 5 bases and J by 5 bases, and 6 bases separated the two germline ends. The CDR3 is made up of 12 amino acids. Germline CDR1 and CDR2: LNHDA and SQIVND (reference sequence). The CDR3 spells CASSPSTGELFF. The CDR3 DNA is TGTGCCAGTAGTCCGTCGACCGGGGAGCTGTTTTTT.